This T cell receptor (beta chain) was profiled in a study of blood T cell repertoires in COVID-19. Across the study: The origin of the acute and convalescent COVID-19 samples was the United States, Italy and Spain. From T cells, B-cell-depleted T cells, or PBMCs came the material, which was cDNA or gDNA.

How the authors handled the data: Amplifying reference gene primers gave estimates of nucleated cell counts. Method: immunoSEQ multiplex PCR; TCRdb's copy keeps in-frame clones and lacks some. V and J calls and clone size come straight from that table; D and trimming were deduced from the DNA. The sample gives 150,000 to 200,000 clones, less than 90% of which show up once; roughly 1.2% is in the top ten. Looked up from germline, CDR1 is MNHEY and CDR2 is SMNVEV (reference sequence). The CDR3 has 13 residues. V dropped 5 bases and J dropped 8 bases, with 15 bases sitting between them. Participant-reported clinical history was the basis for cohort assignment.

V gene TRBV27 combines with J gene TRBJ1-1; D uncertain. Sequenced sample: PBMCs or T cells enriched from blood (not recorded which). This receptor was taken from a human donor with acute COVID-19. The donor label of this sample is uncertain. The CDR3: CASSISHTEEAFF. The CDR3, as DNA: TGTGCCAGCAGTATAAGTCATACAGAAGAAGCTTTCTTT.